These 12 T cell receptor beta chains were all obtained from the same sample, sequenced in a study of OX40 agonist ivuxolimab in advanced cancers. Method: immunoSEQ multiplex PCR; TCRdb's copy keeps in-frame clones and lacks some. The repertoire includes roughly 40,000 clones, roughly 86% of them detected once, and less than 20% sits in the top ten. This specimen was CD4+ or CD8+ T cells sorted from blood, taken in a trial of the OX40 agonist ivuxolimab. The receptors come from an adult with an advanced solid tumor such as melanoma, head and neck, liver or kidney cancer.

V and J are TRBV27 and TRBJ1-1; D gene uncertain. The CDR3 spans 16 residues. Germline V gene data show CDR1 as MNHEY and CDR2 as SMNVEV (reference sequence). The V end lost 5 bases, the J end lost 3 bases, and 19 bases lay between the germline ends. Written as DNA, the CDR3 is TGTGCCAGCAGTAGTGGTTTCACAACCCTTGACACTGAAGCTTTCTTT. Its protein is CASSSGFTTLDTEAFF.

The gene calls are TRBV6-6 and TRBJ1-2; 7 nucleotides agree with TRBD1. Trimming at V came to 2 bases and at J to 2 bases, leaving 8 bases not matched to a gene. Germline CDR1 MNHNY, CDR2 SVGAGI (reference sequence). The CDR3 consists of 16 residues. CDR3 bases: TGTGCCAGCAGTTACAACCCAGGGGGGCTAAACTATGGCTACACCTTC. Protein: CASSYNPGGLNYGYTF.

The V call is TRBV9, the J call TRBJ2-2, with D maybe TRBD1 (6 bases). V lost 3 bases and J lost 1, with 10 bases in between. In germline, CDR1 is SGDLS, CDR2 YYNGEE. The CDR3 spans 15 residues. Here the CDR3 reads CASSERTENTGELFF. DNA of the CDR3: TGTGCCAGCAGCGAGAGGACAGAGAACACCGGGGAGCTGTTTTTT.

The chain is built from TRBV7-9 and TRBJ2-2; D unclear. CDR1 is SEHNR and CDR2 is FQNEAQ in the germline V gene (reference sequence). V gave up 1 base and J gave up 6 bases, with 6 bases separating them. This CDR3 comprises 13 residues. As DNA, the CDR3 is TGTGCCAGCAGCTTAGTATCGCCCGGGGAGCTGTTTTTT. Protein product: CASSLVSPGELFF.

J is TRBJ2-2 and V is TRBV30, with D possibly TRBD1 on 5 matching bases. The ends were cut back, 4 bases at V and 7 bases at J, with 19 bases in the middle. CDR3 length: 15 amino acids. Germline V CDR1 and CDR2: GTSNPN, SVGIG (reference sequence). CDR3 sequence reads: CAWIPGHPRDGELFF. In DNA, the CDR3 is TGTGCCTGGATTCCAGGACATCCTCGAGACGGGGAGCTGTTTTTT.

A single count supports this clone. The CDR3 bases are TGTGCCAGCAGCCAAGGACAGGGTGGTAATGAGCAGTTCTTC. Residues: CASSQGQGGNEQFF. The rearrangement joins TRBV14 to TRBJ2-1; 7 bases map to TRBD1. The CDR3 is 14 amino acids. Germline V lookup: CDR1 SGHDN, CDR2 FVKESK. V gave up 1 base and J gave up 7 bases; unmatched junction bases: 4.

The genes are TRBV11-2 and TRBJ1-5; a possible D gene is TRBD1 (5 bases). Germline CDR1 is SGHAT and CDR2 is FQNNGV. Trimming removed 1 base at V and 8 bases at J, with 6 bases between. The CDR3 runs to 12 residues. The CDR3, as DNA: TGTGCCAGCAGCTTAGCGGGGGAGCCCCAGCATTTT. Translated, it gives CASSLAGEPQHF.

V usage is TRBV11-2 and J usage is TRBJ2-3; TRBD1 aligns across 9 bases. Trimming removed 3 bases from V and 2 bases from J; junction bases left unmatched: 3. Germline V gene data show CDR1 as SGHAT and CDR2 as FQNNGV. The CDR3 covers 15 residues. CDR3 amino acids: CASSFGTGFTDTQYF. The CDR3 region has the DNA TGTGCCAGCAGCTTCGGGACAGGGTTCACAGATACGCAGTATTTT.

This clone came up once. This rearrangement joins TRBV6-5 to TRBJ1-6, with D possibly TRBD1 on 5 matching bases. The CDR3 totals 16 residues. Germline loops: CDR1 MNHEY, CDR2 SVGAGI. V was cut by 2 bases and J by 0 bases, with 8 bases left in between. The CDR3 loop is CASSYGGVSYNSPLHF. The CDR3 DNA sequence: TGTGCCAGCAGTTACGGGGGAGTCTCCTATAATTCACCCCTCCACTTT.

In nucleotides, the CDR3 is TGTGCCAGCGCGGAATACGAGCAGTACTTC. Protein sequence: CASAEYEQYF. The J gene is TRBJ2-7, the V gene TRBV6-6; unclear D gene. The germline CDR1 and CDR2 sequences are MNHNY and SVGAGI (reference sequence). Trimming cost V 8 bases and J 4 bases, with 6 bases left between them. CDR3 size: 10 residues.

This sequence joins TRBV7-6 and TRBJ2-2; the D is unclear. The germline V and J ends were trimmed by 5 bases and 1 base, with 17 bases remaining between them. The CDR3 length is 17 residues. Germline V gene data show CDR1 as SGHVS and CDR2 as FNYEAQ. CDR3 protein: CASSRGSLALNTGELFF. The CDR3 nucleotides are TGTGCCAGCAGCCGTGGCAGCCTCGCCTTGAACACCGGGGAGCTGTTTTTT.

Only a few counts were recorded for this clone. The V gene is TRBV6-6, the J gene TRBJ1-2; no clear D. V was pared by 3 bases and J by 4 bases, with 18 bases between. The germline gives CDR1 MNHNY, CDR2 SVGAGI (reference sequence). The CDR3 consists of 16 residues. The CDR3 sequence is CASSYIARDRGYGYTF. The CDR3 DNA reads TGTGCCAGCAGTTATATAGCTAGAGATAGAGGCTATGGCTACACCTTC.